A selection of T cell receptor beta chains follows, all from one sample in a study of sequential checkpoint blockade in melanoma. Sequencing used immunoSEQ multiplex PCR; TCRdb keeps in-frame clones, though not all of them. The sample consists of about 32,000 clones, approximately 77% of them appearing once. Sequenced here: CD8+ T cells sorted from blood (inferred from file names), sampled from a patient given nivolumab and ipilimumab in sequence. The receptors were gathered from a human donor with melanoma. Each CDR3 is given with its conserved first and last residue. A D gene is named only where the DNA matches it firmly. Size values are once, few and many counts, or a class for expanded clones, and some rows have none.

V gene: TRBV6-5
J gene: TRBJ1-1
clone size: .
D gene: .
CDR3 DNA: TGTGCCAGCAGTTACTCGATCGGGGAGACTGGCACTGAAGCTTTCTTT
CDR3 protein: CASSYSIGETGTEAFF

V gene: TRBV10-3
J gene: TRBJ1-5
clone size: medium-sized
D gene: .
CDR3 DNA: TGTGCCATCAGTGACGGGGGGTTGAGTCAGCCCCAGCATTTT
CDR3 protein: CAISDGGLSQPQHF

V gene: TRBV18
J gene: TRBJ2-2
clone size: few
D gene: TRBD1
CDR3 DNA: TGTGCCAGCTCACCTTGGGACAGGATCGACACCGGGGAGCTGTTTTTT
CDR3 protein: CASSPWDRIDTGELFF

V gene: TRBV7-2
J gene: TRBJ1-2
clone size: .
D gene: .
CDR3 DNA: TGTGCCAGCAGCATCTTTGGCCCCCCTCGAGGCTACACCTTC
CDR3 protein: CASSIFGPPRGYTF

V gene: TRBV30
J gene: TRBJ1-2
clone size: once
D gene: TRBD1
CDR3 DNA: TGTGCCTGGGGGGGCCCGAGACAGGGAAACTATGGCTACACCTTC
CDR3 protein: CAWGGPRQGNYGYTF

V gene: TRBV7-2
J gene: TRBJ2-7
clone size: .
D gene: TRBD1
CDR3 DNA: TGTGCCAGCAGCTTAGCCGGACAGGGTTACTTCTACGAGCAGTACTTC
CDR3 protein: CASSLAGQGYFYEQYF

V gene: TRBV6-1
J gene: TRBJ2-5
clone size: .
D gene: TRBD2
CDR3 DNA: TGTGCCAGCAGGGGACTATACCAAGAGACCCAGTACTTC
CDR3 protein: CASRGLYQETQYF

V gene: TRBV7-9
J gene: TRBJ1-1
clone size: .
D gene: TRBD1
CDR3 DNA: TGTGCCAGCAGGGGGACAGGGGGCCTCACTGAAGCTTTCTTT
CDR3 protein: CASRGTGGLTEAFF

V gene: TRBV7-2
J gene: TRBJ1-2
clone size: few
D gene: TRBD1
CDR3 DNA: TGTGCCAGCAGCGCCTATACCGGGACAGGGTTTTATGGCTACACCTTC
CDR3 protein: CASSAYTGTGFYGYTF

V gene: TRBV4-1
J gene: TRBJ2-7
clone size: .
D gene: .
CDR3 DNA: TGCGCCAGCAGCCAAGAGCTACCTAGCGCGGCCTACGAGCAGTACTTC
CDR3 protein: CASSQELPSAAYEQYF

V gene: TRBV2
J gene: TRBJ1-2
clone size: .
D gene: .
CDR3 DNA: TGTGCCCCGCTTTTGGGAGGTGGCTACACCTTC
CDR3 protein: CAPLLGGGYTF

V gene: TRBV5-1
J gene: TRBJ2-1
clone size: once
D gene: TRBD2
CDR3 DNA: TGCGCCAGCAGTTTTACTAGCGGGGGGGCCAATGAGCAGTTCTTC
CDR3 protein: CASSFTSGGANEQFF

V gene: TRBV19
J gene: TRBJ2-7
clone size: .
D gene: TRBD2
CDR3 DNA: TGTGCCAGTAGTTTGCTAGCGGGAGGCGAGCAGTACTTC
CDR3 protein: CASSLLAGGEQYF

V gene: TRBV7-8
J gene: TRBJ2-7
clone size: few
D gene: TRBD2
CDR3 DNA: TGTGCCAGCAGCTTAGTTGTTGGCGGGGGAGGATACGAGCAGTACTTC
CDR3 protein: CASSLVVGGGGYEQYF

V gene: TRBV15
J gene: TRBJ1-3
clone size: .
D gene: .
CDR3 DNA: TGTGCCACCAGCAGAGAGGCAGGCTCTGGAAACACCATATATTTT
CDR3 protein: CATSREAGSGNTIYF

V gene: TRBV9
J gene: TRBJ2-7
clone size: .
D gene: TRBD2
CDR3 DNA: TGTGCCAGCAGCGGAGGGGGGACTAGATCGTCCTACGAGCAGTACTTC
CDR3 protein: CASSGGGTRSSYEQYF

V gene: TRBV27
J gene: TRBJ2-7
clone size: .
D gene: .
CDR3 DNA: TGTGCCAGCAGTATCGCAGGGCCATCCTACGAGCAGTACTTC
CDR3 protein: CASSIAGPSYEQYF

V gene: TRBV30
J gene: TRBJ1-6
clone size: .
D gene: .
CDR3 DNA: TGTGCCTGGAGTGTAAGGGGCCATTCACCCCTCCACTTT
CDR3 protein: CAWSVRGHSPLHF

V gene: TRBV7-8
J gene: TRBJ2-2
clone size: .
D gene: .
CDR3 DNA: TGTGCCCTACAGAGTGACACCGGGGAGCTGTTTTTT
CDR3 protein: CALQSDTGELFF

V gene: TRBV13
J gene: TRBJ2-7
clone size: .
D gene: TRBD2
CDR3 DNA: TGTGCCAGCAGCTCGAGACAGGGACTAGCGGGAGTCCCCCCTTACGAGCAGTACTTC
CDR3 protein: CASSSRQGLAGVPPYEQYF

V gene: TRBV5-1
J gene: TRBJ2-1
clone size: .
D gene: TRBD2
CDR3 DNA: TGCGCCAGCAGCTTAGGCCGCATAGCGGGAGTCTACAATGAGCAGTTCTTC
CDR3 protein: CASSLGRIAGVYNEQFF

V gene: TRBV5-1
J gene: TRBJ1-1
clone size: once
D gene: .
CDR3 DNA: TGCGCCAGCAGCTTTTCCAGGGCCTACACTGAAGCCTTCTTT
CDR3 protein: CASSFSRAYTEAFF

V gene: TRBV19
J gene: TRBJ1-2
clone size: once
D gene: TRBD1
CDR3 DNA: TGTGCCAGTAGTCTCGACAGGGCCGAGATTTACTATGGCTACACCTTC
CDR3 protein: CASSLDRAEIYYGYTF

V gene: TRBV6-6
J gene: TRBJ1-2
clone size: .
D gene: TRBD1
CDR3 DNA: TGTGCCAGCAGTCCGGGACAGGAGAATACTAACTATGGCTACACCTTC
CDR3 protein: CASSPGQENTNYGYTF

V gene: TRBV4-2
J gene: TRBJ1-2
clone size: .
D gene: .
CDR3 DNA: TGTGCCAGCAGCCAAGCCGACAGGTCGAGGTATGGCTACACCTTC
CDR3 protein: CASSQADRSRYGYTF

V gene: TRBV18
J gene: TRBJ1-2
clone size: .
D gene: TRBD1
CDR3 DNA: TGTGCCAGCTCAGGGACAGATTTCTATGGCTACACCTTC
CDR3 protein: CASSGTDFYGYTF

V gene: TRBV27
J gene: TRBJ2-1
clone size: .
D gene: .
CDR3 DNA: TGTGCCAGCAGCCCTAGTTGGGGGCCCATCTACAATGAGCAGTTCTTC
CDR3 protein: CASSPSWGPIYNEQFF

V gene: TRBV21-1
J gene: TRBJ1-2
clone size: few
D gene: .
CDR3 DNA: TGTGCCAGCAGCTCCCGGGACAGGGGTCTCTATGGCTACACCTTC
CDR3 protein: CASSSRDRGLYGYTF

V gene: TRBV4-1
J gene: TRBJ2-7
clone size: .
D gene: TRBD1
CDR3 DNA: TGCGCCAGCAGCCAAGGGGAAGGGACAGGGCATCGCGAGCAGTACTTC
CDR3 protein: CASSQGEGTGHREQYF

V gene: TRBV2
J gene: TRBJ1-3
clone size: .
D gene: .
CDR3 DNA: TGTGCCAGCAGTGAAGCGCTATGGGGGGGCGTTGGAAACACCATATATTTT
CDR3 protein: CASSEALWGGVGNTIYF

V gene: TRBV7-2
J gene: TRBJ2-7
clone size: once
D gene: TRBD1
CDR3 DNA: TGTGCCAGCAGCTTAGAATGGGTCCCCGGGACAGGGGGCGACGAGCAGTACTTC
CDR3 protein: CASSLEWVPGTGGDEQYF

V gene: TRBV28
J gene: TRBJ2-5
clone size: .
D gene: TRBD1
CDR3 DNA: TGTGCCAGCAGTCCCGGACAGGGGGTGTTAGAGACCCAGTACTTC
CDR3 protein: CASSPGQGVLETQYF

V gene: TRBV7-2
J gene: TRBJ2-3
clone size: .
D gene: .
CDR3 DNA: TGTGCCAGCAGCTTACTCGGGTATGCTTCGACAGATACGCAGTATTTT
CDR3 protein: CASSLLGYASTDTQYF

V gene: TRBV7-9
J gene: TRBJ2-7
clone size: once
D gene: .
CDR3 DNA: TGTGCCAGCAGGTCGGACTTTAACGAGCAGTACTTC
CDR3 protein: CASRSDFNEQYF

V gene: TRBV10-3
J gene: TRBJ2-7
clone size: few
D gene: .
CDR3 DNA: TGTGCCATCAGTGAGGGGGGCCAGATAAAATACGAGCAGTACTTC
CDR3 protein: CAISEGGQIKYEQYF

V gene: TRBV10-3
J gene: TRBJ2-3
clone size: .
D gene: TRBD2
CDR3 DNA: TGTGCCATATCTAGCGGGGGCCTGACAGATACGCAGTATTTT
CDR3 protein: CAISSGGLTDTQYF

V gene: TRBV4-1
J gene: TRBJ1-1
clone size: .
D gene: .
CDR3 DNA: TGCGCCAGCAGCCCCTTTCTGGGACTGACCAACACTGAAGCTTTCTTT
CDR3 protein: CASSPFLGLTNTEAFF

V gene: TRBV20-1
J gene: TRBJ2-5
clone size: once
D gene: .
CDR3 DNA: TGCAGTGCTAGAGATTCGGAGACCCAGTACTTC
CDR3 protein: CSARDSETQYF

V gene: TRBV2
J gene: TRBJ2-7
clone size: .
D gene: TRBD2
CDR3 DNA: TGTGCCAGCACCCCCCCGGGAGGGCCCTCCTACGAGCAGTACTTC
CDR3 protein: CASTPPGGPSYEQYF

V gene: TRBV27
J gene: TRBJ1-5
clone size: .
D gene: .
CDR3 DNA: TGTGCCAGCAGTTACCTCCAGGGGAGCAATCAGCCCCAGCATTTT
CDR3 protein: CASSYLQGSNQPQHF

V gene: TRBV28
J gene: TRBJ2-7
clone size: .
D gene: .
CDR3 DNA: TGTGCCAGTACGGACCCGGCGGGACTCGGGACCTACGAGCAGTACTTC
CDR3 protein: CASTDPAGLGTYEQYF

V gene: TRBV10-2
J gene: TRBJ2-7
clone size: once
D gene: .
CDR3 DNA: TGCGCCAGCAGAGGAGGGACAGCCTACGAGCAGTACTTC
CDR3 protein: CASRGGTAYEQYF

V gene: TRBV27
J gene: TRBJ2-7
clone size: once
D gene: TRBD2
CDR3 DNA: TGTGCCAGCAGACTAGCGGGAGGTAAAGAGCAGTACTTC
CDR3 protein: CASRLAGGKEQYF

V gene: TRBV15
J gene: TRBJ2-1
clone size: .
D gene: TRBD2
CDR3 DNA: TGTGCCACCAGCAGAGAGGGGGGGAGCCCCTACAATGAGCAGTTCTTC
CDR3 protein: CATSREGGSPYNEQFF

V gene: TRBV28
J gene: TRBJ2-7
clone size: .
D gene: TRBD2
CDR3 DNA: TGTGCCAGCACGGGGGGTTCCTACGAGCAGTACTTC
CDR3 protein: CASTGGSYEQYF

V gene: TRBV4-3
J gene: TRBJ2-7
clone size: .
D gene: .
CDR3 DNA: TGCGCCAGCAGCCAAGAGGATGGCGGGCTCCATTCTGGGGAGCAGTACTTC
CDR3 protein: CASSQEDGGLHSGEQYF

V gene: TRBV2
J gene: TRBJ2-1
clone size: few
D gene: .
CDR3 DNA: TGTGCCAGCAGTCCGGGACTGAGCTACAATGAGCAGTTCTTC
CDR3 protein: CASSPGLSYNEQFF

V gene: TRBV14
J gene: TRBJ2-1
clone size: .
D gene: .
CDR3 DNA: TGTGCCAGCAGCCCAGCCTCCGGGACAAGCTCCTACAATGAGCAGTTCTTC
CDR3 protein: CASSPASGTSSYNEQFF

V gene: TRBV27
J gene: TRBJ2-7
clone size: .
D gene: TRBD1
CDR3 DNA: TGTGCCAGCAGTTTATCGGGGACAGGGGTATACGAGCAGTACTTC
CDR3 protein: CASSLSGTGVYEQYF

V gene: TRBV10-2
J gene: TRBJ2-3
clone size: .
D gene: .
CDR3 DNA: TGCGCCAGCAGTGAGGGAGGGTATCCCACAGATACGCAGTATTTT
CDR3 protein: CASSEGGYPTDTQYF

V gene: TRBV7-9
J gene: TRBJ1-2
clone size: few
D gene: .
CDR3 DNA: TGTGCCAGCTTGGAGAACAGGGTCTATGGCTACACCTTC
CDR3 protein: CASLENRVYGYTF

V gene: TRBV28
J gene: TRBJ2-6
clone size: .
D gene: TRBD1
CDR3 DNA: TGTGCCAGCAGTTTAGACAGGGGGCCTGGGGCCAACGTCCTGACTTTC
CDR3 protein: CASSLDRGPGANVLTF

V gene: TRBV19
J gene: TRBJ1-5
clone size: .
D gene: TRBD1
CDR3 DNA: TGTGCCAGTACCCGGGACAGGGAAGGTTTGAATCAGCCCCAGCATTTT
CDR3 protein: CASTRDREGLNQPQHF

V gene: TRBV4-1
J gene: TRBJ1-5
clone size: few
D gene: .
CDR3 DNA: TGCGCCAGCAGCCTTACGACAGGACGGAAAGATCAGCCCCAGCATTTT
CDR3 protein: CASSLTTGRKDQPQHF

V gene: TRBV7-2
J gene: TRBJ2-7
clone size: .
D gene: .
CDR3 DNA: TGTGCCAGCAGCTTATCCGGGGTACCATTGGACTTC
CDR3 protein: CASSLSGVPLDF

V gene: TRBV27
J gene: TRBJ1-1
clone size: few
D gene: .
CDR3 DNA: TGTGCCAGCACTAACAGGAGGAACACTGAAGCTTTCTTT
CDR3 protein: CASTNRRNTEAFF